This TCR beta chain was documented in a study of CDR3 diversity in severe acne. This clonotype was counted many times. TCRdb recomputed calls from the PCR reads with MiXCR, one row per CDR3 protein. This sample carries over 85,000 distinct CDR3 sequences, about half of them seen once, and the ten largest clones take roughly 12%. The CDR3 is 14 residues long. Trimming took 3 bases from V and 2 from J, leaving 10 bases between them. Germline values: CDR1 SGHRS, CDR2 YFSETQ. The chain uses TRBV5-1 and TRBJ2-3; D is ambiguous. Sequencing was carried out using blood. This receptor was taken from a male donor with acne. The CDR3 is CASSSTLYTDTQYF. The CDR3 DNA is TGCGCCAGCAGCTCCACCCTCTACACAGATACGCAGTATTTT.